These 13 T cell receptor beta chains came from one sample sequenced in a study of response to subunit inactivated influenza vaccine. Each CDR3 protein gets one entry after TCRdb re-called the RT-PCR reads with MiXCR. The sample records 450,000 to 500,000 distinct CDR3 sequences, 9.5% to 13% being singletons. Source: PBMCs from blood, taken 45 days after vaccination. These receptors were taken from a man in his fifties who received an inactivated influenza vaccine.

The chain has TRBV7-4 and TRBJ2-3, with 8 positions matching TRBD1. The germline CDR1 and CDR2 sequences are SGHVT and SQSDAQ. This CDR3 spans 15 amino acids. V dropped 5 bases and J dropped 5; count of bases not matched to a gene: 9. CDR3 in DNA: TGTGCCAGCAGCCCCACGGACAGGGCGGAAGATACGCAGTATTTT. Translation: CASSPTDRAEDTQYF.

This clonotype turned up a few times. This chain links TRBV20-1 with TRBJ2-7; D unclear. V was clipped by 3 bases and J by 0 bases, with 6 bases between them. The CDR3 sequence is 12 residues long. Germline values: CDR1 DFQATT, CDR2 SNEGSKA (reference sequence). CDR3 amino acids: CSASKASYEQYF. The CDR3, as DNA: TGCAGTGCTAGTAAGGCCTCCTACGAGCAGTACTTC.

The genes are TRBV5-1 and TRBJ1-2; D unresolved. Germline V lookup: CDR1 SGHRS, CDR2 YFSETQ. V was trimmed by 0 bases and J by 1 base, leaving 4 bases between them. This CDR3 is 13 amino acids long. The CDR3 protein is CASSLENNYGYTF. The CDR3 coding sequence is TGCGCCAGCAGCTTGGAGAATAACTATGGCTACACCTTC.

In its sample, this clonotype was seen a few times. V is TRBV9 and J is TRBJ2-1; the D gene is possibly TRBD2 (6 bases). Trimming stripped 0 bases from V and 0 bases from J, with 22 bases between. Germline V gene data show CDR1 as SGDLS and CDR2 as YYNGEE. CDR3 length equals 20 residues. The CDR3 spells CASSVAYSKRGKSSYNEQFF. In DNA form, the CDR3 reads TGTGCCAGCAGCGTAGCTTATTCGAAACGGGGGAAGAGCTCCTACAATGAGCAGTTCTTC.

The V call is TRBV6-1, the J call TRBJ2-7, with 13 bases lining up with TRBD2. The germline CDR1 and CDR2 sequences are MNHNS and SASEGT. The CDR3 runs 17 residues. The V gene end was trimmed by 6 bases and the J gene end by 6 bases; junction bases not matched to a gene: 14. The CDR3 DNA sequence: TGTGCCAGCAGAAATCCCGGACTAGCGGGAGCTGGCGGCGAGCAGTACTTC. This codes for CASRNPGLAGAGGEQYF.

Concerning this clonotype itself: This clone may be a read error of a much larger clone one base away. The chain uses TRBV28 and TRBJ2-7, with D possibly matching TRBD2 (6 bases). Germline values: CDR1 MDHEN, CDR2 SYDVKM. The CDR3 has 14 amino acids. Trimming removed 11 bases from V and 2 bases from J, with 19 bases in between. CDR3 sequence: CAVALAVTAYEQYF. The CDR3, as DNA: TGTGCCGTTGCTTTAGCGGTGACGGCCTACGAGCAGTACTTC.

This clonotype showed up just a few times. In DNA, the CDR3 is TGTGCCAGCAGTTATCGGGGGAACAACTATGGCTACACCTTC. It yields the protein CASSYRGNNYGYTF. J is TRBJ1-2 and V is TRBV7-2; tentatively, D is TRBD1 (5 bases). CDR1 and CDR2 from the germline V gene are SGHTA and FQGNSA. This CDR3 contains 14 residues. V lost 6 bases to trimming and J lost 2 bases, with 13 bases between them.

This clonotype was picked up many times. The chain has TRBV12-3 or TRBV12-4 and TRBJ1-6, with TRBD1 as a possible D gene (5 bases). The V end lost 5 bases, the J end lost 9 bases, and 17 bases lay between the germline ends. The CDR3 totals 15 residues. This CDR3 is CASSQGAGFGSPLHF. DNA of the CDR3: TGTGCCAGCAGTCAAGGGGCCGGGTTTGGTTCACCCCTCCACTTT.

This clonotype occurred many times. This chain connects TRBV6-6 to TRBJ2-7; D is unclear. Germline CDR1 reads MNHNY; CDR2 reads SVGAGI (reference sequence). Between the trimmed V and J ends, which lost 5 bases and 3 bases, there was a span of 8 bases. The CDR3 runs 12 residues. CDR3 DNA sequence: TGTGCCAGCAGTCCAGGCTACTACGAGCAGTACTTC. Protein product: CASSPGYYEQYF.

This clonotype was detected only a few times. The CDR3 DNA reads as TGCGCCAGCAGCCGGACTAGGGGGGAAAACATTCAGTACTTC. This translates into CASSRTRGENIQYF. The chain carries TRBV5-1 and TRBJ2-4; the D gene is possibly TRBD2 (7 bases). The CDR3 is 14 residues long. Trimming pared 4 bases from V and 5 bases from J, leaving 13 bases between. The germline V gene has CDR1 SGHRS and CDR2 YFSETQ.

The sample holds a few counts of this clonotype. This chain links TRBV29-1 with TRBJ2-5; weak D call: TRBD2 (6 bases). Trimming shortened V by 1 base and J by 5 bases, and 17 bases separated the two germline ends. CDR1 SQVTM and CDR2 ANQGSEA come from the germline V gene. This CDR3 contains 15 residues. The CDR3 is CSVEVVTRGDETQYF. CDR3 coding DNA: TGCAGCGTTGAAGTAGTGACCCGCGGGGATGAGACCCAGTACTTC.

This clonotype was seen many times. The chain couples TRBV5-6 to TRBJ2-7; tentatively, D is TRBD2 (6 bases). Germline V gives CDR1 SGHDT, CDR2 YYEEEE. With 0 bases removed from V and 7 bases from J, the gap between germline ends came to 14 bases. CDR3 length: 14 amino acids. The CDR3 protein is CASSLDTGRREQYF. In DNA, the CDR3 is TGTGCCAGCAGCTTGGATACGGGGAGGCGAGAGCAGTACTTC.

This clonotype was seen many times. The chain combines TRBV6-5 with TRBJ1-1; D is unresolved. This CDR3 is 14 amino acids long. V shed 2 bases and J shed 1 base, with 8 bases lying between them. Germline V gives CDR1 MNHEY, CDR2 SVGAGI. The CDR3 sequence is CASSYISANTEAFF. CDR3 DNA sequence: TGTGCCAGCAGTTACATTTCGGCGAACACTGAAGCTTTCTTT.